The 19 T cell receptor beta chains listed next were all sequenced from one sample in a study of blood T cell repertoires in COVID-19. Data came from immunoSEQ multiplex PCR; TCRdb stores just in-frame clones and leaves some out. This repertoire shows some 150,000 clones, around four fifths found once; its top ten account for 4.4%. Input material: PBMCs or T cells enriched from blood (not recorded which). These TCRs come from a woman aged 45-59 years who had recovered from COVID-19.

The chain couples TRBV6-5 to TRBJ2-3; 10 positions match TRBD2. The length of the CDR3 is 15 residues. In germline, CDR1 is MNHEY, CDR2 SVGAGI. The V and J ends lost 7 bases and 13 bases, in that order; junction bases with no gene match: 17. CDR3 region: CASTPPGTSARREYF. For the CDR3, the DNA is TGTGCCAGCACCCCCCCCGGGACTAGCGCTCGAAGGGAGTATTTT.

This chain links TRBV28 with TRBJ2-2; the D is unclear. Germline CDR1 and CDR2: MDHEN and SYDVKM. The CDR3 sequence is 14 residues long. Trimming removed 6 bases from V and 4 bases from J, with 12 bases in between. The CDR3 region is CASSRQVSTGELFF. The CDR3 bases are TGTGCCAGCAGCCGGCAGGTTTCCACCGGGGAGCTGTTTTTT.

V usage is TRBV4-1 and J usage is TRBJ1-1; no reliable D call. Germline assignment: CDR1 MGHRA and CDR2 YSYEKL. This CDR3 spans 17 amino acids. V was cut by 0 bases and J by 4 bases, with 18 bases left in between. The CDR3 here is CASSQDNRLLKGTEAFF. The DNA of the CDR3 is TGCGCCAGCAGCCAAGATAATAGACTTTTGAAAGGCACTGAAGCTTTCTTT.

The chain joins TRBV11-2 to TRBJ2-3; weak D call: TRBD2 (5 bases). Germline lookup yields CDR1 SGHAT and CDR2 FQNNGV. The CDR3 is 14 amino acids. V gave up 2 bases and J gave up 8 bases, with 14 bases separating them. As DNA, the CDR3 is TGTGCCAGCAGCTTATCCGAGCTAGCTGGTACGCAGTATTTT. The encoded protein is CASSLSELAGTQYF.

The sample holds one count of this clone. The chain combines TRBV2 with TRBJ1-4; D may be TRBD1 (5 bases). V was cut by 4 bases and J by 10 bases, with 16 bases left in between. CDR3 length: 14 residues. From germline, CDR1 is SNHLY and CDR2 FYNNEI. CDR3 nucleotide sequence: TGTGCCAGCAGTGTTGGAGGGGCGGTCGGAAAACTGTTTTTT. It encodes CASSVGGAVGKLFF.

The rearrangement uses TRBV19 and TRBJ1-1; 8 nucleotides agree with TRBD1. Germline trimming cut 6 bases from V and 5 bases from J; bases unmatched to any gene: 11. The CDR3 loop spans 15 amino acids. Per the germline V gene, CDR1 is LNHDA and CDR2 is SQIVND (reference sequence). In DNA, the CDR3 is TGTGCCAGTAGAACAGGTTCGACAGGGGAAACTGAAGCTTTCTTT. It encodes CASRTGSTGETEAFF.

CDR3 coding DNA: TGTGCCAGCAGACCCCCTCGAGGGGGGGCTGGGGGCTACACCTTC. It encodes CASRPPRGGAGGYTF. The rearrangement uses TRBV5-4 and TRBJ1-2; TRBD1 might be the D (6 bases). Between the trimmed V and J ends, which lost 5 bases and 8 bases, there was a span of 22 bases. CDR3 length equals 15 residues. CDR1 is SGHNT and CDR2 is YYREEE in the germline V gene (reference sequence). The full variable domain, in which reference TRBV5-4 and TRBJ1-2 provide the parts outside the CDR3, is ETGVTQSPTHLIKTRGQQVTLRCSSQSGHNTVSWYQQALGQGPQFIFQYYREEENGRGNFPPRFSGLQFPNYSSELNVNALELDDSALYLCASRPPRGGAGGYTFGSGTRLTVV.

This chain connects TRBV4-2 to TRBJ1-3; D is possibly TRBD1 (6 bases). The germline V and J ends were trimmed by 4 bases and 2 bases, with 15 bases remaining between them. From germline, CDR1 is LGHNA and CDR2 YNFKEQ. This CDR3 is 16 amino acids long. This CDR3 is CASSLYPEGAGNTIYF. The CDR3 nucleotides read TGTGCCAGCAGCCTCTACCCAGAGGGGGCTGGAAACACCATATATTTT.

The gene calls are TRBV18 and TRBJ2-1; D perhaps matches TRBD1 (6 bases). The CDR3 has 14 residues. With 5 bases removed from V and 3 bases from J, the gap between germline ends came to 11 bases. Germline lookup yields CDR1 KGHSH and CDR2 LQKENI. The CDR3 region has the DNA TGTGCCAGCTCAGGGATGACAGGCTACAATGAGCAGTTCTTC. Protein product: CASSGMTGYNEQFF.

This chain uses TRBV3-1 (or the pseudogene TRBV3-2) with TRBJ2-5; D possibly corresponds to TRBD2 (5 bases). Germline CDR1 and CDR2: LGHDT and YNNKEL (reference sequence). Between the trimmed V and J ends, which lost 4 bases and 5 bases, there was a span of 17 bases. The CDR3 runs 15 residues. The CDR3 is CASSRLALVQETQYF. As DNA, the CDR3 is TGTGCCAGCAGCCGTCTAGCTCTGGTCCAGGAGACCCAGTACTTC.

The chain employs TRBV5-5 and TRBJ1-2; tentative D call: TRBD1 (5 bases). The germline CDR1 and CDR2 sequences are SGHKS and YYEKEE (reference sequence). V lost 5 bases and J lost 3, with 17 bases in between. The CDR3 runs to 15 residues. CDR3 nucleotides: TGTGCCAGCAGTTACGGACATCCTCGCGACTATGGCTACACCTTC. Translation: CASSYGHPRDYGYTF.

This chain uses TRBV6-4 with TRBJ1-1, with TRBD1 as a possible D gene (6 bases). This CDR3 contains 17 residues. The V end was cut by 9 bases, the J end by 1 base, with 24 bases between. Looked up from germline, CDR1 is MRHNA and CDR2 is SNTAGT. The CDR3 here is CASPIRGTQRENTEAFF. In DNA, the CDR3 is TGTGCCAGTCCCATTAGGGGGACACAGCGCGAGAACACTGAAGCTTTCTTT.

The chain uses TRBV11-2 and TRBJ2-3; the match to TRBD2 covers 10 bases. The CDR3 is 16 amino acids. Germline CDR1 and CDR2: SGHAT and FQNNGV. Trimming at V came to 1 base and at J to 1 base, leaving 2 bases not matched to a gene. The CDR3 protein is CASSLGTSGRTDTQYF. CDR3 nucleotides: TGTGCCAGCAGCTTAGGGACTAGCGGCCGCACAGATACGCAGTATTTT.

The chain joins TRBV9 to TRBJ1-2; 8 positions agree with TRBD1. Germline V gives CDR1 SGDLS, CDR2 YYNGEE. The CDR3 has 14 residues. Germline trimming cut 4 bases from V and 4 bases from J; bases unmatched to any gene: 6. CDR3 DNA sequence: TGTGCCAGCAGCTCAGGGGGCAGCTTCTATGGCTACACCTTC. It specifies CASSSGGSFYGYTF.

The gene calls are TRBV27 and TRBJ2-2, with 7 bases matching TRBD1. Germline CDR1 is MNHEY and CDR2 is SMNVEV (reference sequence). With V trimmed by 3 bases and J by 4 bases, 5 bases remained unmatched. This CDR3 is 15 amino acids long. For the CDR3, the DNA is TGTGCCAGCAGTTTCCTGGACAGGCTCACCGGGGAGCTGTTTTTT. Translating it yields CASSFLDRLTGELFF.

This clone was seen a single time. The V call is TRBV5-4, the J call TRBJ2-2; 11 bases match TRBD1. The CDR3 totals 16 residues. The V gene end was trimmed by 3 bases and the J gene end by 4 bases; junction bases not matched to a gene: 5. Germline V gives CDR1 SGHNT, CDR2 YYREEE (reference sequence). The CDR3 DNA is TGTGCCAGCAGCTCAGGGACAGGGGGGGGCACCGGGGAGCTGTTTTTT. It is translated as CASSSGTGGGTGELFF.

The rearrangement joins TRBV5-1 to TRBJ2-1, with D perhaps matching TRBD2 (6 bases). Germline CDR1 reads SGHRS; CDR2 reads YFSETQ. CDR3 length: 16 amino acids. V lost 1 base and J 2 bases, leaving 13 bases between the germline ends. The DNA for the CDR3 is TGCGCCAGCAGCTTGCTCGGGAGATTTGCCTACAATGAGCAGTTCTTC. Translating gives CASSLLGRFAYNEQFF.

For the CDR3, the DNA is TGTGCCAGCAGCCTGACGACGGGGACCCAGTACTTC. Translation gives CASSLTTGTQYF. The chain uses TRBV5-4 and TRBJ2-5; D is uncertain. There are 12 residues in the CDR3. CDR1 is SGHNT, CDR2 YYREEE, per germline (reference sequence). V gave up 4 bases and J gave up 7 bases, with 11 bases separating them.

The chain has TRBV7-9 and TRBJ1-2, with D possibly TRBD1 on 5 matching bases. Germline CDR1 is SEHNR and CDR2 is FQNEAQ (reference sequence). V lost 4 bases to trimming and J lost 7 bases, with 10 bases between them. The CDR3 runs to 12 residues. The CDR3 region is CASSSGGGGYTF. In DNA, the CDR3 is TGTGCCAGCAGCTCCGGGGGGGGTGGCTACACCTTC.